Shown below are 15 T cell receptor beta chains from a single sample sequenced in a study of shared clonotypes between healthy human individuals. Here immunoSEQ multiplex PCR was the method, and the copy in TCRdb shows in-frame clones only, minus some. Here the sample spans 1,100,000 or so clones, approximately 80% being singletons. Sequences were obtained from memory CD4+ T cells from PBMCs. Subset described: CD45RA-negative fraction. The receptor source for this set is a man younger than 30 in good health. Some clones in this sample may be carry-over from other donors' samples.

The gene calls are TRBV5-8 and TRBJ2-7; 8 positions agree with TRBD2. J was trimmed by 2 bases and V by 3 bases; bases with no gene match: 13. This CDR3 is built from 17 residues. Germline-derived CDR1 and CDR2 are SGHTS and YDEGEE. The CDR3 sequence is CASSSAGGWARTYEQYF. The CDR3 DNA follows: TGTGCCAGCAGCTCGGCGGGGGGCTGGGCGCGAACCTACGAGCAGTACTTC.

This chain links TRBV18 with TRBJ2-7, with 12 bases lining up with TRBD1. The CDR3 runs to 18 residues. Germline CDR1 is KGHSH and CDR2 is LQKENI. With 4 bases clipped from V and 2 bases from J, the junction kept 12 bases outside the gene matches. In nucleotides, the CDR3 is TGTGCCAGCTCACACGCCTCGGGACAGGGGGCGCGGGCCTACGAGCAGTACTTC. It codes for CASSHASGQGARAYEQYF.

This clone was seen more than once but under ten times. Other nucleotide sequences from this sample produce the same CDR3. The chain links TRBV5-6 to TRBJ1-1; D gene uncertain. V lost 0 bases, J lost 2 bases, and 5 bases lay in between. The CDR3 loop spans 13 amino acids. Germline-derived CDR1 and CDR2 are SGHDT and YYEEEE. The CDR3: CASSLGGNTEAFF. The DNA for the CDR3 is TGTGCCAGCAGCTTGGGGGGAAACACTGAAGCTTTCTTT.

This clone was detected once. The DNA of the CDR3 is TGTGCCAGCAGTCCAGTCATCGGGACAAAGAACACCGGGGAGCTGTTTTTT. Translated: CASSPVIGTKNTGELFF. The chain combines TRBV6-4 with TRBJ2-2; perhaps TRBD1 as D (6 bases). The CDR3 loop spans 17 amino acids. Germline loops: CDR1 MRHNA, CDR2 SNTAGT. V was clipped by 5 bases and J by 1 base, with 17 bases between them.

This clone appeared a single time. This rearrangement joins TRBV2 to TRBJ2-7; tentatively, D is TRBD1 (6 bases). This CDR3 is built from 13 residues. Germline lookup yields CDR1 SNHLY and CDR2 FYNNEI. V lost 5 bases and J lost 5, with 13 bases in between. CDR3 protein: CASSYPGAHEQYF. The CDR3 DNA reads TGTGCCAGCAGTTATCCAGGGGCCCACGAGCAGTACTTC.

There are a few counts of this clone. This chain joins TRBV7-9 and TRBJ2-7, with 8 positions matching TRBD2. The CDR3 sequence is 14 residues long. The junction had 2 bases not matched to a gene; V was cut back by 4 bases and J by 0 bases. The germline V gene encodes CDR1 SEHNR and CDR2 FQNEAQ (reference sequence). CDR3 nucleotide sequence: TGTGCCAGCAGCTCCACTAGCGGCTCCTACGAGCAGTACTTC. Amino acids: CASSSTSGSYEQYF.

As regards this clone: A read error is possible here, since a much larger clone lies one base away. The sample holds other DNA sequences that translate to the same CDR3. The rearrangement uses TRBV30 and TRBJ1-6, with D perhaps matching TRBD1 (6 bases). The CDR3 is 13 amino acids. V was pared by 4 bases and J by 4 bases, with 8 bases between. The germline V gene has CDR1 GTSNPN and CDR2 SVGIG (reference sequence). The CDR3: CAWTGQYNSPLHF. CDR3 sequence (DNA): TGTGCCTGGACCGGACAGTATAATTCACCCCTCCACTTT.

V is TRBV30 and J is TRBJ1-5, with D unclear. This CDR3 has 14 residues. With 4 bases removed from V and 6 bases from J, the gap between germline ends came to 16 bases. CDR1 and CDR2 from the germline V gene are GTSNPN and SVGIG (reference sequence). The CDR3 DNA reads TGTGCCTGGACTCCGGGATCAGGCGGTCAGCCCCAGCATTTT. This encodes CAWTPGSGGQPQHF.

The V gene is TRBV19, the J gene TRBJ1-1; a weak D match, TRBD1 (5 bases). Trimming cost V 5 bases and J 10 bases, with 17 bases left between them. This CDR3 spans 13 amino acids. Germline CDR1 and CDR2: LNHDA and SQIVND (reference sequence). The CDR3: CASSPRTLRGAFF. The CDR3 nucleotides read TGTGCCAGTAGTCCCCGGACCCTGAGGGGAGCTTTCTTT.

The rearrangement links TRBV2 to TRBJ2-4; tentative D call: TRBD1 (5 bases). Trimming shortened V by 6 bases and J by 11 bases, and 11 bases separated the two germline ends. The CDR3 has 11 amino acids. Germline V gene sequence: CDR1 SNHLY, CDR2 FYNNEI. The CDR3 bases are TGTGCCAGCAGCCAAGGGGATCTTCAGTACTTC. This gives the protein CASSQGDLQYF.

The chain combines TRBV28 with TRBJ1-2; D uncertain. The CDR3 length is 12 residues. CDR1 is MDHEN and CDR2 is SYDVKM in the germline V gene. V was shortened by 4 bases and J by 7 bases, with 10 bases between the two germline ends. CDR3 loop: CASSSARVGYTF. In DNA form, the CDR3 reads TGTGCCAGCAGTTCCGCCCGGGTTGGCTACACCTTC.

The V call is TRBV4-1, the J call TRBJ1-4; tentative D call: TRBD1 (5 bases). CDR3 length: 15 amino acids. V dropped 2 bases and J dropped 3 bases, with 10 bases sitting between them. Germline loops: CDR1 MGHRA, CDR2 YSYEKL. The CDR3 bases are TGCGCCAGCAGCCAAAGCGGGGCTTCTAATGAAAAACTGTTTTTT. Translation: CASSQSGASNEKLFF.

V is TRBV9 and J is TRBJ2-5; D remains ambiguous. This CDR3 is 12 amino acids long. CDR1 and CDR2 from the germline V gene are SGDLS and YYNGEE. Trimming removed 4 bases at V and 3 bases at J, with 7 bases between. CDR3 in DNA: TGTGCCAGCAGCCGCAATGAAGAGACCCAGTACTTC. Its protein is CASSRNEETQYF. Supplemented by reference TRBV9 and TRBJ2-5, the full variable domain reads DSGVTQTPKHLITATGQRVTLRCSPRSGDLSVYWYQQSLDQGLQFLIQYYNGEERAKGNILERFSAQQFPDLHSELNLSSLELGDSALYFCASSRNEETQYFGPGTRLLVL.

This chain links TRBV6-1 with TRBJ1-1, with TRBD1 matching over 8 bases. V dropped 2 bases and J dropped 1; count of bases not matched to a gene: 3. CDR1 and CDR2 (germline): MNHNS, SASEGT. The CDR3 sequence is 15 residues long. The CDR3 nucleotides read TGTGCCAGCAGTGAACGGACAGGGAAGAACACTGAAGCTTTCTTT. It codes for CASSERTGKNTEAFF.

The rearrangement joins TRBV2 to TRBJ1-1; D might be TRBD1 (5 bases). With 1 base removed from V and 4 bases from J, the gap between germline ends came to 10 bases. The germline CDR1 and CDR2 sequences are SNHLY and FYNNEI. CDR3 length: 14 residues. The CDR3 spells CASSEVLGLTEAFF. The CDR3 coding sequence is TGTGCCAGCAGTGAAGTGTTGGGGCTCACTGAAGCTTTCTTT.